This T cell receptor (beta chain) was retrieved from a study of shared clonotypes between healthy human individuals. Study conclusions and caveats: Sampling covered nothing but blood. Tissue TCR repertoires likely differ from those found in blood. Sharing across four donors was highest in naive CD4 (around 5%) and lowest in memory CD8 (about 0.4%).

Notes on this clone: Its antigen is currently unknown.

Measured with immunoSEQ multiplex PCR; TCRdb has only the in-frame clones, and not every one. Among a few million clones listed, over 85% were seen once. The CDR3 runs to 16 residues. Trimming cost V 5 bases and J 2 bases, with 19 bases left between them. Germline V CDR1 and CDR2: SGHTA, FQGNSA. J is TRBJ2-7 and V is TRBV7-2; either TRBD1 or TRBD2 may fit D (7 bases each). The clonotype was recovered from a man between 18 and 35 years old in good health. Sequenced material: naive CD4+ T cells sorted from blood. The subset: CD45RA+ positively selected. The CDR3 DNA reads as TGTGCCAGCAGCCCTTATGGCAGGGGGGGAGCCTACGAGCAGTACTTC. Translated: CASSPYGRGGAYEQYF.